This TCR beta chain came from a study of blood T cell repertoires in COVID-19. Sequencing was performed with immunoSEQ multiplex PCR; in TCRdb, only in-frame clones are kept and a portion is missing. This sample carries about 24,000 clones, about nine tenths of them seen once, and the ten largest clones take over 25%. CDR3 length equals 15 residues. The V gene end was trimmed by 6 bases and the J gene end by 3 bases; junction bases not matched to a gene: 5. CDR1 SGHTA and CDR2 FQGTGA come from the germline V gene. Regarding this clone: Different DNA sequences within this sample yield the same CDR3.

The sequence was obtained from an older woman with active COVID-19. V and J are TRBV7-3 and TRBJ2-3; 11 bases line up with TRBD1. Sequences were obtained from peripheral blood. CDR3 protein: CASSPDRGRTDTQYF. CDR3 bases: TGTGCCAGCAGTCCGGACAGGGGGCGTACAGATACGCAGTATTTT.